This passage covers 19 T cell receptor beta chains from one sample sequenced in a study of PD-L1 blockade in urothelial cancer. Described time point: peripheral blood 6 weeks after treatment start. Profiling relied on immunoSEQ multiplex PCR, and the TCRdb table lists in-frame clones only, not all of them. Altogether 30,000 or so clones are present, around 89% being singletons, with the ten largest covering approximately 8%. Sequencing used PBMCs, obtained around atezolizumab (anti-PD-L1) treatment. These TCRs come from a man older than 75 with urothelial cancer.

The V gene is TRBV5-4, the J gene TRBJ1-1; unclear D gene. The CDR3 is made up of 15 amino acids. Trimming removed 2 bases at V and 1 base at J, with 12 bases between. Looked up from germline, CDR1 is SGHNT and CDR2 is YYREEE (reference sequence). The CDR3 region is CASSFSGRENTEAFF. CDR3 nucleotide sequence: TGTGCCAGCAGCTTTAGTGGCCGGGAGAACACTGAAGCTTTCTTT.

The chain is built from TRBV7-2 and TRBJ2-3; possible D gene TRBD1, 5 bases. Trimming removed 2 bases from V and 7 bases from J, with 10 bases in between. Germline values: CDR1 SGHTA, CDR2 FQGNSA. There are 13 residues in the CDR3. DNA of the CDR3: TGTGCCAGCAGCTTAAAGGACACCAATACGCAGTATTTT. Its protein product is CASSLKDTNTQYF.

This chain uses TRBV9 with TRBJ2-1; 7 positions agree with TRBD2. Germline V gene sequence: CDR1 SGDLS, CDR2 YYNGEE. The CDR3 is made up of 15 amino acids. Trimming at V came to 4 bases and at J to 7 bases, leaving 11 bases not matched to a gene. The CDR3 bases are TGTGCCAGCAGCCCAATTGGCGGGAGCGGTAATGAGCAGTTCTTC. It is translated as CASSPIGGSGNEQFF.

The CDR3 region is CATGQGLTEAFF. The CDR3 DNA follows: TGTGCCACCGGACAGGGGCTCACTGAAGCTTTCTTT. V gene TRBV2 combines with J gene TRBJ1-1; 9 nucleotides match TRBD1. The germline CDR1 and CDR2 sequences are SNHLY and FYNNEI. The CDR3 spans 12 residues. V trimming: 10 bases; J trimming: 4 bases; junction bases outside the gene matches: 4.

This sequence joins TRBV27 and TRBJ1-1, with D perhaps TRBD1 (5 bases). V was clipped by 2 bases and J by 4 bases, with 11 bases between them. The V gene's germline CDR1 is MNHEY and CDR2 SMNVEV (reference sequence). CDR3 length equals 14 residues. The DNA of the CDR3 is TGTGCCAGCAGTTTACAGGGTGGTGCCACTGAAGCTTTCTTT. Its translation is CASSLQGGATEAFF.

This rearrangement joins TRBV6-4 to TRBJ1-5; 7 nucleotides line up with TRBD1. V lost 6 bases and J lost 2; bases outside the gene matches: 4. This CDR3 comprises 14 residues. Germline CDR1 and CDR2: MRHNA and SNTAGT. The CDR3 protein is CASSEGGGNQPQHF. The DNA for the CDR3 is TGTGCCAGCAGCGAAGGGGGCGGCAATCAGCCCCAGCATTTT.

The V call is TRBV19, the J call TRBJ2-5; 7 bases agree with TRBD1. This CDR3 region has 15 residues. With V trimmed by 5 bases and J by 1 base, 7 bases remained unmatched. CDR1 LNHDA and CDR2 SQIVND come from the germline V gene (reference sequence). The CDR3 loop reads CASSPRTGAQETQYF. The CDR3 DNA reads as TGTGCCAGTAGTCCGCGGACAGGTGCCCAAGAGACCCAGTACTTC.

V is TRBV29-1 and J is TRBJ2-7, with D hard to call. Germline V gene lookup returns CDR1 SQVTM and CDR2 ANQGSEA. Trimming pared 3 bases from V and 4 bases from J, leaving 13 bases between. The CDR3 loop spans 13 amino acids. The CDR3 here is CSVDSLNGYEQYF. CDR3 DNA: TGCAGCGTTGACAGTCTCAACGGGTACGAGCAGTACTTC.

This sequence joins TRBV30 and TRBJ1-1; 8 nucleotides align to TRBD1. The CDR3 consists of 10 residues. In germline, CDR1 is GTSNPN, CDR2 SVGIG (reference sequence). Trimming removed 7 bases from V and 10 bases from J; junction bases left unmatched: 5. The CDR3 DNA sequence: TGTGCCTCCGACAGGGGCCGAGCTTTCTTT. This encodes CASDRGRAFF.

V and J are TRBV5-4 and TRBJ1-5; 10 bases agree with TRBD1. CDR1 is SGHNT and CDR2 is YYREEE in the germline V gene (reference sequence). V shed 4 bases and J 0 bases; nucleotides not matched to a gene: 13. This CDR3 region has 19 residues. The CDR3 nucleotides read TGTGCCAGCAGCCCCTTGGGACAGGGGTCCGGGAATAGCAATCAGCCCCAGCATTTT. Translated, it gives CASSPLGQGSGNSNQPQHF.

The chain carries TRBV5-1 and TRBJ1-1; 11 bases map to TRBD1. Per germline, CDR1 SGHRS and CDR2 YFSETQ. The CDR3 extends over 17 amino acids. V lost 0 bases, J lost 3 bases, and 7 bases stayed unmatched. CDR3 loop: CASSLGGQGAGDTEAFF. Written as DNA, the CDR3 is TGCGCCAGCAGCTTGGGAGGACAGGGGGCCGGGGACACTGAAGCTTTCTTT. The variable domain in full, completed from reference TRBV5-1 and TRBJ1-1, reads KAGVTQTPRYLIKTRGQQVTLSCSPISGHRSVSWYQQTPGQGLQFLFEYFSETQRNKGNFPGRFSGRQFSNSRSEMNVSTLELGDSALYLCASSLGGQGAGDTEAFFGQGTRLTVV.

V usage is TRBV10-3 and J usage is TRBJ1-1; 8 bases are shared with TRBD1. The CDR3 consists of 15 residues. Germline CDR1 is ENHRY and CDR2 is SYGVKD. V lost 7 bases and J lost 1; bases outside the gene matches: 8. The CDR3 reads CAIKKAGTGNTEAFF. In DNA, the CDR3 is TGTGCCATCAAGAAAGCCGGGACAGGGAACACTGAAGCTTTCTTT.

V is TRBV19 and J is TRBJ2-6; the match to TRBD1 covers 9 bases. V was clipped by 5 bases and J by 0 bases; unmatched bases: 8. This CDR3 region has 18 residues. Germline V gene sequence: CDR1 LNHDA, CDR2 SQIVND (reference sequence). CDR3 sequence reads: CASSPRDRASSGANVLTF. The DNA of the CDR3 is TGTGCCAGTAGTCCCAGGGACAGGGCTAGCTCTGGGGCCAACGTCCTGACTTTC.

This sequence joins TRBV7-2 and TRBJ1-1; 7 bases agree with TRBD1. V was pared by 1 base and J by 5 bases, with 10 bases of the junction left unmatched. The germline gives CDR1 SGHTA, CDR2 FQGNSA. This CDR3 has 16 residues. The CDR3 protein is CASSLEARTGGTEAFF. The CDR3, as DNA: TGTGCCAGCAGCTTAGAAGCTCGGACAGGTGGTACTGAAGCTTTCTTT.

The chain combines TRBV7-9 with TRBJ1-4, with TRBD1 identical over 8 bases. The trim removed 0 bases at V and 4 bases at J, leaving 10 bases unmatched. This CDR3 is 18 amino acids long. Germline CDR1 and CDR2: SEHNR and FQNEAQ (reference sequence). The chain's CDR3 is CASSLALVRTGSNEKLFF. The CDR3 DNA reads TGTGCCAGCAGCTTAGCCCTTGTTCGGACAGGGAGTAATGAAAAACTGTTTTTT. The whole variable domain, filled in from reference TRBV7-9 and TRBJ1-4, reads DTGVSQNPRHKITKRGQNVTFRCDPISEHNRLYWYRQTLGQGPEFLTYFQNEAQLEKSRLLSDRFSAERPKGSFSTLEIQRTEQGDSAMYLCASSLALVRTGSNEKLFFGSGTQLSVL.

The chain links TRBV11-2 to TRBJ2-1, with TRBD2 identical over 8 bases. The CDR3 is made up of 15 amino acids. The germline CDR1 and CDR2 sequences are SGHAT and FQNNGV. After removal of 1 base from V and 2 bases from J, the junction contained 1 base not matched to a gene. In DNA, the CDR3 is TGTGCCAGCAGCTTAGTTAGCGGGACCTACAATGAGCAGTTCTTC. Protein: CASSLVSGTYNEQFF.

The gene calls are TRBV6-1 and TRBJ1-1, with D unresolved. Germline CDR1 MNHNS, CDR2 SASEGT. V was shortened by 7 bases and J by 12 bases, with 21 bases between the two germline ends. The CDR3 consists of 13 residues. The CDR3 DNA reads as TGTGCCAGCAACGTGCTCCCCGGGAAGTCAACTTTCTTT. Protein product: CASNVLPGKSTFF.

The chain recombines TRBV15 with TRBJ1-2; D is uncertain. V was cut by 1 base and J by 4 bases, with 7 bases left in between. The CDR3 is made up of 13 amino acids. Germline-derived CDR1 and CDR2 are LNHNV and YYDKDF (reference sequence). CDR3 DNA: TGTGCCACCAGCAGAGGAGGAGGCTATGGCTACACCTTC. Translation gives CATSRGGGYGYTF.

This clone was seen just once. The V and J genes are TRBV30 and TRBJ2-3; D possibly corresponds to TRBD1 (5 bases). The CDR3 length is 12 residues. V was cut by 8 bases and J by 11 bases, with 20 bases left in between. The germline gives CDR1 GTSNPN, CDR2 SVGIG (reference sequence). The CDR3 sequence: CAASYRLFLQYF. Written as DNA, the CDR3 is TGTGCCGCTAGTTACAGGTTATTCTTGCAGTATTTT.